These T cell receptor beta chains were read from a single sample in a study of tumor-infiltrating lymphocytes in primary liver carcinoma. TCRdb fed the multiplex PCR reads into MiXCR, producing one record per CDR3 protein. The table shows 300,000 to 400,000 distinct CDR3 sequences, with 65% occurring only once. The specimen sequenced was peripheral blood. The receptors originated from a man between 35 and 55 years old with primary liver carcinoma and hepatitis B virus infection. CDR3s include the opening cysteine and the closing phenylalanine or tryptophan. The order of the fields is D gene, V gene, J gene, clone size, CDR3 DNA, CDR3 protein. The D gene is left open where the match is weak. Clone size is not always given. Where it is, it says once, few, many or a class for expanded clones.

d_gene: .
v_gene: TRBV5-1
j_gene: TRBJ2-7
abundance: few
CDR3nt: TGCGCCAGCAGCTTGGGGTTGGACTATCCCTACGAGCAGTACTTC
CDR3aa: CASSLGLDYPYEQYF

d_gene: .
v_gene: TRBV5-4
j_gene: TRBJ1-1
abundance: few
CDR3nt: TGTGCCAGCAGCTTGATCCGGGAAGACACTGAAGCTTTCTTT
CDR3aa: CASSLIREDTEAFF

d_gene: .
v_gene: TRBV5-4
j_gene: TRBJ2-2
abundance: few
CDR3nt: TGTGCCAGCAGCTTGGGACCCGACACCGGGGAGCTGTTTTTT
CDR3aa: CASSLGPDTGELFF

d_gene: TRBD2
v_gene: TRBV11-2
j_gene: TRBJ2-2
abundance: .
CDR3nt: TGTGCCAGCATCACCGGCGGGAGGAAGACCGGGGAGCCGTTTTTT
CDR3aa: CASITGGRKTGEPFF

d_gene: TRBD1
v_gene: TRBV28
j_gene: TRBJ1-3
abundance: .
CDR3nt: TGTGCCAGCGCCTCAGGGGGTGCAGACACCATATATTTT
CDR3aa: CASASGGADTIYF

d_gene: .
v_gene: TRBV11-2
j_gene: TRBJ2-7
abundance: .
CDR3nt: TGTGCCAGCAGCTTAGTTCAGGGACGCTCCTACGAGTTGTACTTC
CDR3aa: CASSLVQGRSYELYF

d_gene: .
v_gene: TRBV11-1
j_gene: TRBJ1-2
abundance: .
CDR3nt: TGTGCCAGCAGCTTAACAGGCGCGGATACTAGCTGTGGCTACACCTTC
CDR3aa: CASSLTGADTSCGYTF

d_gene: TRBD1
v_gene: TRBV28
j_gene: TRBJ2-7
abundance: .
CDR3nt: TGTGCCAGCAGCAGACAGGGGCCTATCTACGAGCAGTACTTC
CDR3aa: CASSRQGPIYEQYF

d_gene: .
v_gene: TRBV6-2/TRBV6-3
j_gene: TRBJ2-1
abundance: once
CDR3nt: TGTGCCAGCAAAGGTGACGGGACAAACTACAATAAGCAGTTCTTC
CDR3aa: CASKGDGTNYNKQFF

d_gene: TRBD1
v_gene: TRBV4-1
j_gene: TRBJ1-6
abundance: .
CDR3nt: TGCGCCAGCAGCCTCCCACAGGGGCTAAGCTCACCCCTCCACTTT
CDR3aa: CASSLPQGLSSPLHF

d_gene: TRBD1
v_gene: TRBV6-1
j_gene: TRBJ1-1
abundance: many
CDR3nt: TGTGCCAGCAGTTTGACAGGGGGCTGGAACACTGAAGCTTTCTTT
CDR3aa: CASSLTGGWNTEAFF

d_gene: TRBD2
v_gene: TRBV11-2
j_gene: TRBJ2-1
abundance: many
CDR3nt: TGTGCCAGCAGCTTAGTCGGGGGACTACCCGTCCCCAAGCAGTTCTTC
CDR3aa: CASSLVGGLPVPKQFF

d_gene: .
v_gene: TRBV27
j_gene: TRBJ1-5
abundance: .
CDR3nt: TGTGCCAGCAGTCCAATCAGCGGGGGCAATCAACCCCAGCATTTT
CDR3aa: CASSPISGGNQPQHF

d_gene: TRBD2
v_gene: TRBV10-3
j_gene: TRBJ2-2
abundance: .
CDR3nt: TGTGCCATCAGTTCGGCCTCAGGCCTAGCGGGAGTCGCGAACACCGGGGAGCTGTTTTTT
CDR3aa: CAISSASGLAGVANTGELFF

d_gene: .
v_gene: TRBV5-4
j_gene: TRBJ2-2
abundance: .
CDR3nt: TGTGCCAGCAGCTTGGGAGGGACGACCGGGGAGCTGTTTTTT
CDR3aa: CASSLGGTTGELFF

d_gene: TRBD1
v_gene: TRBV28
j_gene: TRBJ2-3
abundance: few
CDR3nt: TGTGCCAGCAGTTTGCGAACAGGGGCAGATACGCAGTATTTT
CDR3aa: CASSLRTGADTQYF

d_gene: TRBD1
v_gene: TRBV13
j_gene: TRBJ2-1
abundance: .
CDR3nt: TGTGCCAGCAGCATCGGGACAGGGGGCTACAATGAGCCGTTCTTC
CDR3aa: CASSIGTGGYNEPFF

d_gene: .
v_gene: TRBV29-1
j_gene: TRBJ2-2
abundance: .
CDR3nt: TGCAGCATTGCTGGGGGTGTGGGTACCGGTGAGCTGTTTTTT
CDR3aa: CSIAGGVGTGELFF

d_gene: .
v_gene: TRBV4-1
j_gene: TRBJ2-7
abundance: .
CDR3nt: TGCGCCAGCAGCGAGGTCAGGGCTGGCGCCACTAGCTCCTACGAGCAGTACTTC
CDR3aa: CASSEVRAGATSSYEQYF

d_gene: .
v_gene: TRBV11-2
j_gene: TRBJ2-7
abundance: .
CDR3nt: TGTGCCAGCAGCCTAGATTACAGATACGAGCAGAACTTC
CDR3aa: CASSLDYRYEQNF

d_gene: .
v_gene: TRBV28
j_gene: TRBJ2-5
abundance: many
CDR3nt: TGTGCCAGTTCATCATCGGGTGTGGGGTTCCGGCACAGAGAGACCCAGTACTTC
CDR3aa: CASSSSGVGFRHRETQYF

d_gene: .
v_gene: TRBV28
j_gene: TRBJ2-1
abundance: few
CDR3nt: TGTGCCAGCAGCATCGGCCGTAGGAATGAGCAGTTCTTC
CDR3aa: CASSIGRRNEQFF

d_gene: .
v_gene: TRBV10-3
j_gene: TRBJ1-1
abundance: many
CDR3nt: TGTGCCATCAGTGAGTCGACAGGGAACACTGAAGCTTTCTTT
CDR3aa: CAISESTGNTEAFF

d_gene: TRBD1
v_gene: TRBV7-9
j_gene: TRBJ2-5
abundance: few
CDR3nt: TGTGCCAGCAGTTGGGACAGACAAGAGACCCAGTACTTC
CDR3aa: CASSWDRQETQYF

d_gene: .
v_gene: TRBV7-8
j_gene: TRBJ2-1
abundance: .
CDR3nt: TGTGCCAGCAGCTTAGGGGTGGTGGCTAGTGGTACCTACAATGAGCAGTTCTTC
CDR3aa: CASSLGVVASGTYNEQFF